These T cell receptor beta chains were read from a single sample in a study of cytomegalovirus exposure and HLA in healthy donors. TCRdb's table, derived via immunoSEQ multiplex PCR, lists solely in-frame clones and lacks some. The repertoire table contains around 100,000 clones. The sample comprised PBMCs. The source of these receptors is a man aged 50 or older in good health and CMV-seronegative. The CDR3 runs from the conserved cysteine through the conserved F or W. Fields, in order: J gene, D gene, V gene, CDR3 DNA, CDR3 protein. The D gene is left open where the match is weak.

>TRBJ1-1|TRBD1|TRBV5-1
TGCGCCAGCAGCTTCTCCCCAGGGGGTGTCACTGAAGCTTTCTTT
CASSFSPGGVTEAFF
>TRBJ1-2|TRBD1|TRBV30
TGTGCCTGGAGTCGCCCGGGACAGGGAAGCTATGGCTACACCTTC
CAWSRPGQGSYGYTF
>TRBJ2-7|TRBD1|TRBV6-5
TGTGCCAGCAAAAGGACAGGGGGCTCCTACGAGCAGTACTTC
CASKRTGGSYEQYF
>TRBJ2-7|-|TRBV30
TGTGCCTGCCAAAGGGGCAGCCTGTACGAGCAGTACTTC
CACQRGSLYEQYF
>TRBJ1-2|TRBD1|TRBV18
TGTGCCAGCTCCCCGTCGGGACAGGGGAACTATGGCTACACCTTC
CASSPSGQGNYGYTF
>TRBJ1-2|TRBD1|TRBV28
TGTGCCAGCAGTTCAAGTACAGGGGGCCGTCGTGGCTACACCTTC
CASSSSTGGRRGYTF
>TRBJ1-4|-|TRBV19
TGTGCCAGTACCAGTAGGGGGACGGCAACTAATGAAAAACTGTTTTTT
CASTSRGTATNEKLFF
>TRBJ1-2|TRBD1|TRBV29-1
TGCAGCGTTGAAGATGCCGGGACAGGGTATGGCTACACCTTC
CSVEDAGTGYGYTF
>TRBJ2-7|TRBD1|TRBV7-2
TGTGCCAGCAGCTTAGGAGCAGGGGGCTTTTACGAGCAGTACTTC
CASSLGAGGFYEQYF
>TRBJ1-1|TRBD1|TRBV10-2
TGCGCCAGCATTAAGACAGGGGGCACTGAAGCTTTCTTT
CASIKTGGTEAFF
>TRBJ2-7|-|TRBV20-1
TGCAGTGCTCAGCGGATCTACGAGCAGTACTTC
CSAQRIYEQYF
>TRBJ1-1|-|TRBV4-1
TGCGCCAGCAGCCAAGGCCCGAGCCCGGGAGGGACTGAAGCTTTCTTT
CASSQGPSPGGTEAFF
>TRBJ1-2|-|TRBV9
TGTGCCAGCAGCGTATCACCAGGTGGCTACACCTTC
CASSVSPGGYTF
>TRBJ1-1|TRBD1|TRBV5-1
TGCGCCAGCAGCCCGAGACCCACCGGGACAGGGGTGACTGAAGCTTTCTTT
CASSPRPTGTGVTEAFF
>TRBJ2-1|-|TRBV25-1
TGTGCCAGCACCCCCCGGGGGGGGACAGGGTACAATGAGCAGTTCTTC
CASTPRGGTGYNEQFF
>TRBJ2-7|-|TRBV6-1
TGTGCCAGCAGTGAACAGGGGGGTAGCTACGAGCAGTACTTC
CASSEQGGSYEQYF
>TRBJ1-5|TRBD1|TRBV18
TGTGCCAGCTCACCGACAGGGGCCAATCAGCCCCAGCATTTT
CASSPTGANQPQHF
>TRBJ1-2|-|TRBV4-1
TGCGCCAGCAGCCAAGAAGTGCGGGGGGGCTACACCTTC
CASSQEVRGGYTF
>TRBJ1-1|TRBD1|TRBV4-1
TGCGCCAGCAGCCCTTGGGACAGCTTGAACACTGAAGCTTTCTTT
CASSPWDSLNTEAFF
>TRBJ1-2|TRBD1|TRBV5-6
TGTGCCAGCAGTAAGCTACTGACAGGGTCTAACTATGGCTACACCTTC
CASSKLLTGSNYGYTF
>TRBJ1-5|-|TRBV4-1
TGCGCCAGCAGCCAAGTCCTGGAGAGTCAGCCCCAGCATTTT
CASSQVLESQPQHF
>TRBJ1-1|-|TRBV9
TGTGCCAGCAGCTCTCCGGGACACCCGAACACTGAAGCTTTCTTT
CASSSPGHPNTEAFF
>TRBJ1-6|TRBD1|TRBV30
TGTGCCTGGACGACAGGGGATTCACCCCTCCACTTT
CAWTTGDSPLHF
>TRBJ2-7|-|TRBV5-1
TGCGCCAGCAGCTTGGGGACTTTTGGCTCCTACGAGCAGTACTTC
CASSLGTFGSYEQYF
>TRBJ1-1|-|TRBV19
TGTGCCAGTAGTTTTCAGGATTTGGTCACTGAAGCTTTCTTT
CASSFQDLVTEAFF
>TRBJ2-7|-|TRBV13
TGTGCCAGCAGCTTAGTCCAGGGTCTGACTTACGAGCAGTACTTC
CASSLVQGLTYEQYF
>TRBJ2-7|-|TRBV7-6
TGTGCCAGCAGCTTAGTGCCTCCCCGGTCGGTCTACGAGCAGTACTTC
CASSLVPPRSVYEQYF
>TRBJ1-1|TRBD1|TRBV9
TGTGCCAGCAGCAGAGGGGGCCTCTTACTTGAAGCTTTCTTT
CASSRGGLLLEAFF
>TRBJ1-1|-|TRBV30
TGTGCCTGGAGGGACAACGAATACACTGAAGCTTTCTTT
CAWRDNEYTEAFF
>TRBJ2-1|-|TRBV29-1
TGCAGCGTTGATAAGGGGAAGCGCAATGAGCAGTTCTTC
CSVDKGKRNEQFF
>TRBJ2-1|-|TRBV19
TGTGCCAGAAATCGGGGTAGTAGATATGAGCAGTTCTTC
CARNRGSRYEQFF
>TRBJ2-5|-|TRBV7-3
TGTGCCAGCAGCTCCTCTAGCGCGGAGACCCAGTACTTC
CASSSSSAETQYF
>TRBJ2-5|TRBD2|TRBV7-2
TGTGCCAGCAGTACACTTGGGACTAGCGGGAGGACAGAGACCCAGTACTTC
CASSTLGTSGRTETQYF
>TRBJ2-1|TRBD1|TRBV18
TGTGCCAGCTCGAGGGGACAGGTCAATGAGCAGTTCTTC
CASSRGQVNEQFF
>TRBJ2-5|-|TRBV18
TGTGCCAGCTCACCACCGGGAGTGCGAGAGACCCAGTACTTC
CASSPPGVRETQYF
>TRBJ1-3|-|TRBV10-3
TGTGCCATAAACCCGGGCTCTGGAAACACCATATATTTT
CAINPGSGNTIYF
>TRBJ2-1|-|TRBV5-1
TGCGCCAGCAGCTTTGAGCGGTCCGACAATGAGCAGTTCTTC
CASSFERSDNEQFF
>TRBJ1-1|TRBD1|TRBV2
TGTGCCAGTACAGGGGACACTGAAGCTTTCTTT
CASTGDTEAFF
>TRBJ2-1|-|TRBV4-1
TGCGCCAGCGGGGGGGCGAATGAGCAGTTCTTC
CASGGANEQFF
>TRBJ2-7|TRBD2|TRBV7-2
TGTGCCAGCAGCTCCTTTCGACTAGCGGGGGGTTCCTACGAGCAGTACTTC
CASSSFRLAGGSYEQYF
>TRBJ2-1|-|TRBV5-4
TGTGCCAGCATGCTGGCAGAGGTACACAATGAGCAGTTCTTC
CASMLAEVHNEQFF
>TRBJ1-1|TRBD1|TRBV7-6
TGTGCCAGCAGCTCCATGGGGGCGGGACAGGGTGAAGCTTTCTTT
CASSSMGAGQGEAFF
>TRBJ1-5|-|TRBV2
TGTGCCAGCGAACTAACAGGGTTTGAGCCCCAGCATTTT
CASELTGFEPQHF
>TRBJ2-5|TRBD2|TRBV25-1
TGTGCCAGCAGTGAACCAGCGGGGGGCCAAGAGACCCAGTACTTC
CASSEPAGGQETQYF
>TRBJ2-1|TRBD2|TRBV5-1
TGCGCCAGCAGCTTGGAACTAGCGGGAGGGCCAAGTCAGTTCTTC
CASSLELAGGPSQFF